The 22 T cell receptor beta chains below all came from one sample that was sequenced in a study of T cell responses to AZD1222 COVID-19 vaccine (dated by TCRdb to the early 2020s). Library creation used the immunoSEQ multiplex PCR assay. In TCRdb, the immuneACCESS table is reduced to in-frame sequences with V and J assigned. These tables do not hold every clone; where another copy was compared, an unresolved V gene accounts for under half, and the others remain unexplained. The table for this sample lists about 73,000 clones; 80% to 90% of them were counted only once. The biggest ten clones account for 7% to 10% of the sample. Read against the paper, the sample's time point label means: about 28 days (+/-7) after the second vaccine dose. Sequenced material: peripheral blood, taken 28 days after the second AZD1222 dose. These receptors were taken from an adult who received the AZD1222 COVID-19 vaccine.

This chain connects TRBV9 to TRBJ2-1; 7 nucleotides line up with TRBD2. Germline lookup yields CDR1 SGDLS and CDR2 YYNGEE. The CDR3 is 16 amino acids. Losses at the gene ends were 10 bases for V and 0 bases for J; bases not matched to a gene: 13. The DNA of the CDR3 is TGTGCCGGATCTGGTGCGCGGGAGAACTCCTACAATGAGCAGTTCTTC. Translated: CAGSGARENSYNEQFF. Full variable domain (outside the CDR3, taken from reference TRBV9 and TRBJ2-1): DSGVTQTPKHLITATGQRVTLRCSPRSGDLSVYWYQQSLDQGLQFLIQYYNGEERAKGNILERFSAQQFPDLHSELNLSSLELGDSALYFCAGSGARENSYNEQFFGPGTRLTVL.

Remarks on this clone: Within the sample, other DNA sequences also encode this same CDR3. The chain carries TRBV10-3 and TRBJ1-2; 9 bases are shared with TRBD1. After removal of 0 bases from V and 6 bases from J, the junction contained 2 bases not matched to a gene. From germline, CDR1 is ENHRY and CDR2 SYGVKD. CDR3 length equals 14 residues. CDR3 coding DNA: TGTGCCATCAGTGAGTCAAGGACAGGGGATGGCTACACCTTC. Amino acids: CAISESRTGDGYTF.

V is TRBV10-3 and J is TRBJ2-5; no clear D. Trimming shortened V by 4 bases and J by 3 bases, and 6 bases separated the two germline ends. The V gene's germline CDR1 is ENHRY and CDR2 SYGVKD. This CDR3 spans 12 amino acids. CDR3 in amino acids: CAISAREETQYF. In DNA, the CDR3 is TGTGCCATCAGTGCCAGAGAAGAGACCCAGTACTTC.

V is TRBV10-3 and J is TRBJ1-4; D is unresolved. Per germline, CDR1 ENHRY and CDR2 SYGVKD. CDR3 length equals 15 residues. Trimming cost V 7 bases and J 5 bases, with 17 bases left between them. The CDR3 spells CAIMDQSGGNEKLFF. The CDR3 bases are TGTGCCATCATGGACCAAAGTGGCGGGAATGAAAAACTGTTTTTT.

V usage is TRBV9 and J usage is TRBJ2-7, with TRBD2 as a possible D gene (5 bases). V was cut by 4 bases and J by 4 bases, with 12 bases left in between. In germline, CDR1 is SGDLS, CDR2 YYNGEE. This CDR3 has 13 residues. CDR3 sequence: CASSPGRGYEQYF. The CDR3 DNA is TGTGCCAGCAGCCCAGGACGGGGATACGAGCAGTACTTC.

CDR3 residues: CASSLGQGPYEQYV. The CDR3 bases are TGTGCCAGCAGCCTCGGACAGGGGCCCTACGAGCAGTACGTC. The chain has TRBV3-1 (or the pseudogene TRBV3-2) and TRBJ2-7, with TRBD1 matching 9 bases. With 4 bases clipped from V and 2 bases from J, the junction kept 3 bases outside the gene matches. The CDR3 has 14 amino acids. CDR1 and CDR2 (germline): LGHDT, YNNKEL (reference sequence).

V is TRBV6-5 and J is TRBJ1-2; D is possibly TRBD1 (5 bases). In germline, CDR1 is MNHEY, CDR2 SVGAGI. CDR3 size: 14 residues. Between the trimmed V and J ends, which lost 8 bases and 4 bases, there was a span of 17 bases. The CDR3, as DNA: TGTGCCAGCCGCCTCTCCGGGGGGTCCTATGGCTACACCTTC. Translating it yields CASRLSGGSYGYTF.

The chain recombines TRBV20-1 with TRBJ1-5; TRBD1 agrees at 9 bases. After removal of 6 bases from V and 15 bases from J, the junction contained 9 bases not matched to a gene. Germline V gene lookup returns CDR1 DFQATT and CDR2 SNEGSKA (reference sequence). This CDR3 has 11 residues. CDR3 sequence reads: CSARDRVFLHF. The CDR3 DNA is TGCAGTGCCCGGGACAGGGTTTTTCTGCATTTT.

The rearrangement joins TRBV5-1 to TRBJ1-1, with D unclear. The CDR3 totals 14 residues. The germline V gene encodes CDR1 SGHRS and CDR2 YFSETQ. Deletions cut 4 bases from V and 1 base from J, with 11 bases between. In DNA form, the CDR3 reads TGCGCCAGCAGCCGACCAGACGGGAACACTGAAGCTTTCTTT. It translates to CASSRPDGNTEAFF.

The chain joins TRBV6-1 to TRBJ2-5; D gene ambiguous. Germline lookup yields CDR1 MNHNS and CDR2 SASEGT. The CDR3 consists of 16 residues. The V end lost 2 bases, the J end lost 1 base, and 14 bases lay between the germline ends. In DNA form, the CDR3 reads TGTGCCAGCAGTGAACAGTGGGGAAAGGGCCAAGAGACCCAGTACTTC. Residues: CASSEQWGKGQETQYF.

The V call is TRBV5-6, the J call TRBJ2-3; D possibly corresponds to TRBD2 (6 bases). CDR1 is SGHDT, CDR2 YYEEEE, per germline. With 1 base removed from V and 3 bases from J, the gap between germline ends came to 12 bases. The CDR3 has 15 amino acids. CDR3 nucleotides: TGTGCCAGCAGCTTGCGACTAGAGACAACAGATACGCAGTATTTT. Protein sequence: CASSLRLETTDTQYF. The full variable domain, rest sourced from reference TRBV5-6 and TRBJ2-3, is DAGVTQSPTHLIKTRGQQVTLRCSPKSGHDTVSWYQQALGQGPQFIFQYYEEEERQRGNFPDRFSGHQFPNYSSELNVNALLLGDSALYLCASSLRLETTDTQYFGPGTRLTVL.

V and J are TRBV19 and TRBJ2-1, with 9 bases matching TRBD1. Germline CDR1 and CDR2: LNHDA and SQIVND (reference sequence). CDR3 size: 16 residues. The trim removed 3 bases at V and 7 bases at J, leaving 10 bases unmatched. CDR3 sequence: CASSIQQGALRNEQFF. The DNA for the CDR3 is TGTGCCAGTAGTATTCAACAGGGGGCATTGCGGAATGAGCAGTTCTTC.

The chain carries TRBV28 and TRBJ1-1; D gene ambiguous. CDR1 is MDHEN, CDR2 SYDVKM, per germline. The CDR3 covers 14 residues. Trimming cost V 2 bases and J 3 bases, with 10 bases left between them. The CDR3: CASSLLGRDTEAFF. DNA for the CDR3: TGTGCCAGCAGTTTACTCGGACGAGACACTGAAGCTTTCTTT.

CDR3 amino acids: CASSPFSNGTNTQYF. The CDR3 DNA reads TGTGCCAGCAGTCCTTTTTCCAACGGGACCAATACGCAGTATTTT. The J gene is TRBJ2-3, the V gene TRBV27; either TRBD1 or TRBD2 may fit D (5 bases each). The CDR3 is 15 residues long. Germline V lookup: CDR1 MNHEY, CDR2 SMNVEV (reference sequence). Trimming stripped 5 bases from V and 7 bases from J, with 19 bases between.

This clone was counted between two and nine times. In nucleotides, the CDR3 is TGTGCCAGCAGTTTCCCACAGGGACGCAATCAGCCCCAGCATTTT. Its translation is CASSFPQGRNQPQHF. The V call is TRBV28, the J call TRBJ1-5; TRBD1 is a possible D gene (6 bases). Trimming cost V 3 bases and J 2 bases, with 11 bases left between them. Germline CDR1 reads MDHEN; CDR2 reads SYDVKM. The length of the CDR3 is 15 residues.

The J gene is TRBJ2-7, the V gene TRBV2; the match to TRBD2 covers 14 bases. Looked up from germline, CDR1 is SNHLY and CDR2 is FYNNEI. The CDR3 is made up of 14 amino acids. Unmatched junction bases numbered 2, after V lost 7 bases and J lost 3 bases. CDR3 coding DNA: TGTGCCAGCAAAGGACTAGCGGGGGGCTACGAGCAGTACGTC. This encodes CASKGLAGGYEQYV.

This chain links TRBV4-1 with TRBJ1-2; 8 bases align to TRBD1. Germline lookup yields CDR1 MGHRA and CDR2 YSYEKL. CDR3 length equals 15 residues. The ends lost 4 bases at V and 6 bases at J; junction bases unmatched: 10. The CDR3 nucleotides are TGCGCCAGCAGCCCGACTCAGGGGGCAGGTCATGGCTACACCTTC. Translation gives CASSPTQGAGHGYTF.

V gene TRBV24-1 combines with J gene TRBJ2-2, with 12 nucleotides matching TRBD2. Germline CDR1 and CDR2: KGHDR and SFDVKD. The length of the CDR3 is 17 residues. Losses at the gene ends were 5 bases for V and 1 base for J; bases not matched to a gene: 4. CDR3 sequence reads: CATSGLAGARNTGELFF. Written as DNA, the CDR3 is TGTGCCACCAGTGGACTAGCGGGAGCGCGGAACACCGGGGAGCTGTTTTTT.

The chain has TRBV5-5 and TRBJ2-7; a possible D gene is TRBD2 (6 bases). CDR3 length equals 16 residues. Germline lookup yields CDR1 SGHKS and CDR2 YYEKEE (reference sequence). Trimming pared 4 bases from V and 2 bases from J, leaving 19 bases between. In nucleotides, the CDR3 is TGTGCCAGCAGCGGTCCTGGGGGGAGAGGCGCCTACGAGCAGTACGTC. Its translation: CASSGPGGRGAYEQYV.

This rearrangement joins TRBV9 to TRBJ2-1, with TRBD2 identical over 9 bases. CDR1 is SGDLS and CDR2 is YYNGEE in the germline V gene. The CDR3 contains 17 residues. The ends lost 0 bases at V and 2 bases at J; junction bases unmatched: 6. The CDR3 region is CASSVGSSGATYNEQFF. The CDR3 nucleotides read TGTGCCAGCAGCGTAGGGTCTAGCGGGGCTACCTACAATGAGCAGTTCTTC. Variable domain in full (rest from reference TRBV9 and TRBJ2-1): DSGVTQTPKHLITATGQRVTLRCSPRSGDLSVYWYQQSLDQGLQFLIQYYNGEERAKGNILERFSAQQFPDLHSELNLSSLELGDSALYFCASSVGSSGATYNEQFFGPGTRLTVL.

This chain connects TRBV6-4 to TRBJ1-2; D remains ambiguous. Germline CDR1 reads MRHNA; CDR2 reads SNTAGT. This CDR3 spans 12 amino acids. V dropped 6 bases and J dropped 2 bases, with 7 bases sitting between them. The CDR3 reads CASSQSNYGYTF. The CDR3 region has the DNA TGTGCCAGCAGCCAGTCAAACTATGGCTACACCTTC.

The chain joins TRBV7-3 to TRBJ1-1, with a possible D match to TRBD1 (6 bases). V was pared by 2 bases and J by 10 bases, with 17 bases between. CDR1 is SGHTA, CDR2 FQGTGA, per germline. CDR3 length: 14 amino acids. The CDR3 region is CASSLDAARGGAFF. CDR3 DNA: TGTGCCAGCAGCTTAGATGCCGCGAGGGGGGGAGCTTTCTTT.